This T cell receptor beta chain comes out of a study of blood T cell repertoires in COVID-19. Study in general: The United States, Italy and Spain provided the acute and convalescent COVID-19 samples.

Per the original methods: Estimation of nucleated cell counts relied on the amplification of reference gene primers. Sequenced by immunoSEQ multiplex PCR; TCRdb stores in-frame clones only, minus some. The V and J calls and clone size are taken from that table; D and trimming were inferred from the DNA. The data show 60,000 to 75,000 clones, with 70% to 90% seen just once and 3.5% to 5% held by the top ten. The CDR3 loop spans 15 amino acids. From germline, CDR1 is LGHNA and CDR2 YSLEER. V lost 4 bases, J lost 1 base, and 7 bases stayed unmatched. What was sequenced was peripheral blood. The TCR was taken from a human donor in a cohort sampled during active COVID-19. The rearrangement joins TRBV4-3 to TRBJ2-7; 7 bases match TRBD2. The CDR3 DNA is TGCGCCAGCAGCCCGTTTGGGGGGGGGTCCTACGAGCAGTACTTC. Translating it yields CASSPFGGGSYEQYF.